Below, 7 T cell receptor beta chains from the same sample are listed, as sequenced in a study of CD8 T cells in ankylosing spondylitis. MiXCR, run by TCRdb on the 5' RACE reads, gives a single entry per CDR3 protein. The table has about 240,000 distinct CDR3 sequences, 7.5% to 9% seen once. The sequencing sample was made of blood, either unsorted or a sorted T cell fraction (not recorded which). These receptors were obtained from a male donor with ankylosing spondylitis or in good health (not recorded which).

This clonotype was recorded many times. The CDR3 region has the DNA TGTGCCAGCAGCTTAGCCCGGGACACTTCCTACGAGCAGTACTTC. The encoded protein is CASSLARDTSYEQYF. The chain joins TRBV7-2 to TRBJ2-7; D might be TRBD1 (6 bases). Germline V gene sequence: CDR1 SGHTA, CDR2 FQGNSA. This CDR3 comprises 15 residues. Trimming cost V 0 bases and J 1 base, with 10 bases left between them. Full variable domain (missing parts from reference TRBV7-2 and TRBJ2-7): GAGVSQSPSNKVTEKGKDVELRCDPISGHTALYWYRQSLGQGLEFLIYFQGNSAPDKSGLPSDRFSAERTGGSVSTLTIQRTQQEDSAVYLCASSLARDTSYEQYFGPGTRLTVT.

V gene TRBV4-2 combines with J gene TRBJ2-2; D unresolved. This CDR3 is 14 amino acids long. Germline V CDR1 and CDR2: LGHNA, YNFKEQ. V dropped 4 bases and J dropped 9 bases, with 15 bases sitting between them. CDR3 loop: CASSPWQPSWELFF. DNA of the CDR3: TGTGCCAGCAGCCCCTGGCAGCCCAGCTGGGAGCTGTTTTTT.

This clonotype was observed many times. The genes are TRBV7-2 and TRBJ2-2, with 7 bases aligning to TRBD2. V was pared by 3 bases and J by 0 bases, with 4 bases of the junction left unmatched. The CDR3 has 16 amino acids. CDR1 SGHTA and CDR2 FQGNSA come from the germline V gene. CDR3 region: CASSFFSGSNTGELFF. Here the CDR3 DNA reads TGTGCCAGCAGCTTTTTTAGCGGGTCGAACACCGGGGAGCTGTTTTTT.

In its sample, this clonotype was seen many times. This chain connects TRBV12-3 or TRBV12-4 to TRBJ1-2; a possible D gene is TRBD1 (5 bases). CDR3 length: 13 amino acids. V shed 3 bases and J shed 6 bases, with 11 bases lying between them. In DNA, the CDR3 is TGTGCCAGCAGTTTGGGGCCTTTGGATGGCTACACCTTC. Its protein is CASSLGPLDGYTF.

Ten or more counts support this clonotype. CDR3 amino acids: CASSFRSYNSPLHF. The DNA of the CDR3 is TGTGCCAGCAGTTTCAGGTCCTATAATTCACCCCTCCACTTT. This sequence joins TRBV27 and TRBJ1-6; no firm D call. Trimming stripped 3 bases from V and 1 base from J, with 4 bases between. This CDR3 has 14 residues. In germline, CDR1 is MNHEY, CDR2 SMNVEV (reference sequence).

This rearrangement joins TRBV7-9 to TRBJ2-1; D remains ambiguous. The CDR3 runs 10 residues. V lost 1 base and J 10 bases, leaving 2 bases between the germline ends. Germline V gene sequence: CDR1 SEHNR, CDR2 FQNEAQ (reference sequence). The CDR3 nucleotides are TGTGCCAGCAGCTTAGTGGAGCAGTTCTTC. Protein sequence: CASSLVEQFF.

This clonotype was counted only a few times. This chain connects TRBV12-3 or TRBV12-4 to TRBJ1-5, with D perhaps matching TRBD1 (5 bases). The CDR3 sequence is 15 residues long. The V end was cut by 6 bases, the J end by 6 bases, with 18 bases between. As DNA, the CDR3 is TGTGCCAGCAGCTGGGGCGGGGCGGTTGGTCAGCCCCAGCATTTT. This gives the protein CASSWGGAVGQPQHF.